The clone carrying this T cell receptor (beta chain) appeared a few times. This specimen belongs to a study of response to subunit inactivated influenza vaccine. V lost 6 bases and J 1 base, leaving 13 bases between the germline ends. CDR1 SNHLY and CDR2 FYNNEI come from the germline V gene. This CDR3 region has 15 residues. TCRdb re-derived calls from the RT-PCR reads in MiXCR, one entry per CDR3 protein. The sample has about 800,000 distinct CDR3 sequences; 21% are singletons. J is TRBJ2-1 and V is TRBV2; D could derive from TRBD1 or TRBD2 (5 bases each). The origin of this receptor is a man between 50 and 59 years old who received an inactivated influenza vaccine. Sequencing used PBMCs from blood, obtained more than 4 days after vaccination. CDR3 DNA sequence: TGTGCCAGCAGCGAACGGGACGTTTCCTACAATGAGCAGTTCTTC. As protein: CASSERDVSYNEQFF.